The present TCR beta chain was sequenced within a study of regulatory dendritic cells for organ transplantation. Findings and limits, study-wide: Mature dendritic cells appeared to drive more memory CD8+ clonal expansion than regulatory ones.

TCRdb keeps only in-frame clones here, not all; method: immunoSEQ multiplex PCR. The sample lists around 21,000 clones, 85% seen once, with about 0.25% in the top ten. V lost 2 bases, J lost 0 bases, and 2 bases stayed unmatched. In germline, CDR1 is PRHDT, CDR2 FYEKMQ (reference sequence). CDR3 length: 16 amino acids. As concerns this clone: No antigen is known for it.

Sorted T cells were CFSE-labeled and cultured four to five days with allogeneic regulatory or mature dendritic cells at 1:10. This receptor was taken from a human donor in good health. The source material was naive CD4+ T cells from blood cultured with dendritic cells. The subset: CD45RA+ naive T cells. This chain uses TRBV13 with TRBJ1-3; 9 bases are shared with TRBD1. The CDR3 DNA sequence: TGTGCCAGCAGCTTACCGACAGGGGGCTCTGGAAACACCATATATTTT. Its translation is CASSLPTGGSGNTIYF.